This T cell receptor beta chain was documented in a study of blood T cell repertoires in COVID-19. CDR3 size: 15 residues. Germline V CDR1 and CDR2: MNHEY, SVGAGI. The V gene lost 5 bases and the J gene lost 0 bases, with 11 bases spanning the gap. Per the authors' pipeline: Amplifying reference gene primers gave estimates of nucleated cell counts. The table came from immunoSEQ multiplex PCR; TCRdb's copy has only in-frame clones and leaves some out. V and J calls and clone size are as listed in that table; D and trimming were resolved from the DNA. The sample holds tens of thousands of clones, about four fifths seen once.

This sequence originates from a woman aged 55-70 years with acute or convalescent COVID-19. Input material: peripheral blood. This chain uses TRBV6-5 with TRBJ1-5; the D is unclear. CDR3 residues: CASSLQQYSNQPQHF. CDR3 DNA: TGTGCCAGCAGTCTACAGCAATATAGCAATCAGCCCCAGCATTTT.